This T cell receptor beta chain was documented in a study of T cells in women clearing cervical HPV infection. Turning to the study itself: Controls were women whose single incident HPV16 infection cleared within 12 months without precancer or cancer. Case blood drawn at lesion detection; control blood after infection cleared.

The V gene's germline CDR1 is GTSNPN and CDR2 SVGIG (reference sequence). The CDR3 consists of 15 residues. V lost 3 bases and J lost 4; bases outside the gene matches: 9. All participants had a single incident cervical HPV16 infection, and prevalent HPV16 infections were excluded. TCR beta CDR3 amplified by multiplex PCR from roughly 1,100 ng genomic DNA. The data were produced by immunoSEQ multiplex PCR, yet TCRdb's version contains in-frame clones alone and is incomplete. Its table lists under 40,000 clones. With regard to this clone: From the germline J gene comes the end of the CDR3, since the read stops 3 residues before it.

The receptor was isolated from a woman aged 18 to 75 with a cervical HPV16 infection that either progressed to CIN3+ or cleared (not recorded which). The genes are TRBV30 and TRBJ2-1; 7 bases line up with TRBD2. Sequencing used blood buffy coat. CDR3 region: CAWRALAEPYNEQFF. The CDR3 bases that were read are TGTGCCTGGAGGGCCCTAGCGGAACCATACAATGAG.